These 27 T cell receptor beta chains share one sample of origin, sequenced in a study of EBV T-cell therapy then PD-1 blockade in nasopharyngeal carcinoma. These receptors' antigens are unknown. Treatment here: AdE1-LMPpoly-expanded autologous EBV-specific T-cell therapy followed by anti-PD-1 nivolumab. Data came from immunoSEQ multiplex PCR; TCRdb stores just in-frame clones and leaves some out. This sample carries roughly 20,000 clones, approximately 84% of them seen once, and the ten largest clones take roughly 30%. The sequences come from CD8+ T cells from blood, collected around day 34 from a patient whose treatment included autologous EBV-specific T cells and nivolumab. The receptors stem from a man in his forties or fifties with nasopharyngeal carcinoma.

The chain employs TRBV7-3 and TRBJ2-3; 11 bases line up with TRBD2. V shed 5 bases and J 0 bases; nucleotides not matched to a gene: 1. The CDR3 runs to 15 residues. CDR1 is SGHTA, CDR2 FQGTGA, per germline. This CDR3 reads CASSPSGGSTDTQYF. DNA for the CDR3: TGTGCCAGCAGCCCTAGCGGGGGGAGCACAGATACGCAGTATTTT.

The chain uses TRBV5-1 and TRBJ2-1; D is possibly TRBD1 (6 bases). Trimming pared 3 bases from V and 15 bases from J, leaving 16 bases between. Germline CDR1 SGHRS, CDR2 YFSETQ. The CDR3 spans 12 residues. CDR3 nucleotide sequence: TGCGCCAGCAGCTGGGATATGGGGGCCGGGTTCTTC. Its translation is CASSWDMGAGFF.

The chain has TRBV6-5 and TRBJ1-2; TRBD1 might be the D (5 bases). The CDR3 is 13 residues long. The V end lost 2 bases, the J end lost 7 bases, and 11 bases lay between the germline ends. CDR1 is MNHEY and CDR2 is SVGAGI in the germline V gene. The CDR3 DNA sequence: TGTGCCAGCAGTTACCACCTCCAGGGTGGCTACACCTTC. This encodes CASSYHLQGGYTF.

This chain joins TRBV7-6 and TRBJ1-1; D might be TRBD1 (5 bases). CDR1 and CDR2 from the germline V gene are SGHVS and FNYEAQ. V shed 0 bases and J shed 5 bases, with 10 bases lying between them. The CDR3 has 14 residues. The CDR3 spells CASSLAAGQTEAFF. The CDR3 DNA follows: TGTGCCAGCAGCTTAGCGGCAGGGCAGACTGAAGCTTTCTTT.

The chain is built from TRBV6-5 and TRBJ1-2; tentatively, D is TRBD1 (5 bases). CDR3 size: 15 residues. V was pared by 2 bases and J by 3 bases, with 13 bases between. The germline gives CDR1 MNHEY, CDR2 SVGAGI. The CDR3 here is CASSYQGGSDYGYTF. As DNA, the CDR3 is TGTGCCAGCAGTTACCAGGGAGGGTCTGACTATGGCTACACCTTC.

V gene TRBV4-3 combines with J gene TRBJ2-7; no reliable D call. The CDR3 runs 16 residues. V was pared by 0 bases and J by 1 base, with 13 bases between. CDR1 is LGHNA and CDR2 is YSLEER in the germline V gene. CDR3 sequence reads: CASSQEADTFSYEQYF. The CDR3 DNA reads TGCGCCAGCAGCCAAGAGGCGGATACCTTTTCCTACGAGCAGTACTTC.

This sequence joins TRBV5-8 and TRBJ2-3; D might be TRBD2 (5 bases). V was cut by 0 bases and J by 1 base, with 15 bases left in between. The CDR3 totals 17 residues. From germline, CDR1 is SGHTS and CDR2 YDEGEE. CDR3 sequence (DNA): TGTGCCAGCAGCTTGGGGGTGTCCGGGGTCGGCACAGATACGCAGTATTTT. Translation: CASSLGVSGVGTDTQYF. The full variable domain, rest sourced from reference TRBV5-8 and TRBJ2-3, is EAGVTQSPTHLIKTRGQQATLRCSPISGHTSVYWYQQALGLGLQFLLWYDEGEERNRGNFPPRFSGRQFPNYSSELNVNALELEDSALYLCASSLGVSGVGTDTQYFGPGTRLTVL.

CDR3 sequence (DNA): TGTGCCAGCAGTTACACGGGTACGGGAATGGCGTTCTACGAGCAGTACTTC. It yields the protein CASSYTGTGMAFYEQYF. The chain combines TRBV6-2 or TRBV6-3 with TRBJ2-7, with a weak D call TRBD2 (5 bases). The CDR3 contains 17 residues. The germline V gene encodes CDR1 MNHEY and CDR2 SVGEGT. Trimming left V 2 bases short and J 3 bases short, with 20 bases between.

V is TRBV5-6 and J is TRBJ1-1, with D perhaps TRBD1 (5 bases). Germline V gene data show CDR1 as SGHDT and CDR2 as YYEEEE. The CDR3 spans 15 residues. Trimming shortened V by 3 bases and J by 0 bases, and 12 bases separated the two germline ends. This CDR3 is CASSSAGTVNTEAFF. The CDR3 coding sequence is TGTGCCAGCAGCTCAGCCGGGACCGTGAACACTGAAGCTTTCTTT.

The rearrangement uses TRBV7-8 and TRBJ1-1; no reliable D call. The CDR3 spans 14 residues. V lost 2 bases and J lost 4, with 11 bases in between. CDR1 SGHVS and CDR2 FQNEAQ come from the germline V gene. This CDR3 is CASSLRRRGTEAFF. The CDR3 bases are TGTGCCAGCAGCTTACGACGGAGAGGCACTGAAGCTTTCTTT.

The gene calls are TRBV7-3 and TRBJ2-3, with TRBD2 matching 8 bases. V was pared by 4 bases and J by 4 bases, with 7 bases of the junction left unmatched. CDR1 is SGHTA and CDR2 is FQGTGA in the germline V gene. The CDR3 is 15 amino acids. The CDR3 DNA reads TGTGCCAGCAGCTCCTCGGGGGGGAAGGCAGATACGCAGTATTTT. It yields the protein CASSSSGGKADTQYF. Full variable domain (outside the CDR3, taken from reference TRBV7-3 and TRBJ2-3): GAGVSQTPSNKVTEKGKYVELRCDPISGHTALYWYRQSLGQGPEFLIYFQGTGAADDSGLPNDRFFAVRPEGSVSTLKIQRTERGDSAVYLCASSSSGGKADTQYFGPGTRLTVL.

This clone was detected a few times. The chain joins TRBV2 to TRBJ1-1; D unresolved. Germline CDR1 reads SNHLY; CDR2 reads FYNNEI. Trimming removed 5 bases at V and 8 bases at J, with 6 bases between. This CDR3 contains 10 residues. The CDR3 DNA reads TGTGCCAGCAGTATAGGGGAAGCTTTCTTT. It is translated as CASSIGEAFF.

The genes are TRBV25-1 and TRBJ2-1; 7 bases are a match to TRBD1. The CDR3 has 14 amino acids. J was trimmed by 8 bases and V by 2 bases; bases with no gene match: 6. The germline V gene encodes CDR1 MGHDK and CDR2 SYGVNS. CDR3 protein: CASSETGEGDEQFF. The CDR3 DNA reads as TGTGCCAGCAGTGAAACAGGGGAAGGCGATGAGCAGTTCTTC.

The chain couples TRBV6-4 to TRBJ2-2, with a weak D call TRBD2 (5 bases). Trimming pared 2 bases from V and 4 bases from J, leaving 5 bases between. Germline-derived CDR1 and CDR2 are MRHNA and SNTAGT. The CDR3 is 13 amino acids. CDR3 bases: TGTGCCAGCAGTGACACTAGCACCGGGGAGCTGTTTTTT. Translated, it gives CASSDTSTGELFF.

J is TRBJ1-1 and V is TRBV4-3; D gene unclear. Germline CDR1 and CDR2: LGHNA and YSLEER. Trimming shortened V by 0 bases and J by 4 bases, and 12 bases separated the two germline ends. The CDR3 has 15 amino acids. CDR3 residues: CASSQEGSSLTEAFF. In nucleotides, the CDR3 is TGCGCCAGCAGCCAAGAGGGCAGTTCCCTCACTGAAGCTTTCTTT.

The gene calls are TRBV24-1 and TRBJ1-2; 7 nucleotides align to TRBD1. The V segment lost 1 base and the J segment 4 bases; nucleotides outside the gene matches: 11. CDR1 and CDR2 (germline): KGHDR, SFDVKD. The CDR3 is made up of 17 amino acids. CDR3 coding DNA: TGTGCCACCAGTGATTTTGACAGGGCCGATGGAAGCTATGGCTACACCTTC. It translates to CATSDFDRADGSYGYTF.

This clone was detected only once. This chain joins TRBV16 and TRBJ1-1, with a possible D match to TRBD1 (5 bases). Trimming left V 1 base short and J 5 bases short, with 14 bases between. The CDR3 sequence is 15 residues long. In germline, CDR1 is KGHSY, CDR2 FQNENV. Here the CDR3 DNA reads TGTGCCAGCAGCCAATTCCCCCCCGGGGCTACTGAAGCTTTCTTT. The encoded protein is CASSQFPPGATEAFF.

The J gene is TRBJ2-7, the V gene TRBV9; 10 positions agree with TRBD1. Germline trimming cut 0 bases from V and 2 bases from J; bases unmatched to any gene: 2. The germline CDR1 and CDR2 sequences are SGDLS and YYNGEE. CDR3 length: 15 amino acids. The CDR3 nucleotides read TGTGCCAGCAGCGTAGGACAGGGGGCGACCTACGAGCAGTACTTC. The encoded protein is CASSVGQGATYEQYF.

This chain joins TRBV4-2 and TRBJ2-5; 9 nucleotides agree with TRBD2. Germline lookup yields CDR1 LGHNA and CDR2 YNFKEQ. CDR3 length: 16 amino acids. V lost 0 bases and J lost 5; bases outside the gene matches: 7. CDR3 sequence (DNA): TGTGCCAGCAGCCAAGATGGAGCGGGGGGAATGGAGACCCAGTACTTC. Translating it yields CASSQDGAGGMETQYF.

This rearrangement joins TRBV3-1 (or the pseudogene TRBV3-2) to TRBJ2-1; a weak D match, TRBD2 (6 bases). Germline lookup yields CDR1 LGHDT and CDR2 YNNKEL (reference sequence). The CDR3 contains 15 residues. Trimming took off 0 bases at V and 5 bases at J, with 11 bases between the two ends. In DNA form, the CDR3 reads TGTGCCAGCAGCCAAGATGGGGGGATTGACAATGAGCAGTTCTTC. Protein: CASSQDGGIDNEQFF.

The chain recombines TRBV19 with TRBJ2-7; weak D call: TRBD1 (6 bases). This CDR3 has 11 amino acids. V was clipped by 6 bases and J by 3 bases, with 6 bases between them. From germline, CDR1 is LNHDA and CDR2 SQIVND (reference sequence). The CDR3 loop reads CASSRGYEQYF. The DNA for the CDR3 is TGTGCCAGTAGCAGGGGCTACGAGCAGTACTTC.

The chain joins TRBV5-6 to TRBJ1-2; 8 bases are a match to TRBD1. Per germline, CDR1 SGHDT and CDR2 YYEEEE. The CDR3 is made up of 15 amino acids. Trimming removed 2 bases from V and 4 bases from J; junction bases left unmatched: 7. The DNA of the CDR3 is TGTGCCAGCAGCTTTGAAGGACAGGGCGGCTATGGCTACACCTTC. Translation gives CASSFEGQGGYGYTF.

The V call is TRBV3-1 (or the pseudogene TRBV3-2), the J call TRBJ2-4; 10 nucleotides agree with TRBD2. After removal of 3 bases from V and 6 bases from J, the junction contained 8 bases not matched to a gene. This CDR3 spans 16 amino acids. CDR1 and CDR2 from the germline V gene are LGHDT and YNNKEL (reference sequence). The CDR3 sequence is CASSQLAGGLGNIQYF. The DNA for the CDR3 is TGTGCCAGCAGCCAGTTAGCGGGGGGCCTGGGAAACATTCAGTACTTC.

The genes are TRBV2 and TRBJ1-2, with D possibly TRBD1 on 5 matching bases. CDR3 length: 14 amino acids. Looked up from germline, CDR1 is SNHLY and CDR2 is FYNNEI. Between the trimmed V and J ends, which lost 7 bases and 3 bases, there was a span of 15 bases. DNA for the CDR3: TGTGCCAGCACATCGCAGAGGGGCGACTATGGCTACACCTTC. Translation gives CASTSQRGDYGYTF.

The rearrangement joins TRBV6-2 or TRBV6-3 to TRBJ2-2; no clear D. The V end lost 1 base, the J end lost 7 bases, and 4 bases lay between the germline ends. The CDR3 consists of 12 residues. In germline, CDR1 is MNHEY, CDR2 SVGEGT. The CDR3 DNA sequence: TGTGCCAGCAGTTACTACGGCGGGGAGCTGTTTTTT. It codes for CASSYYGGELFF.

Only one count was recorded for this clone. The chain couples TRBV5-6 to TRBJ1-2, with D maybe TRBD1 (5 bases). Trimming removed 0 bases from V and 6 bases from J, with 12 bases in between. The CDR3 sequence is 14 residues long. In germline, CDR1 is SGHDT, CDR2 YYEEEE. In nucleotides, the CDR3 is TGTGCCAGCAGCTTGGAGCAGGGTGTCGATGGCTACACCTTC. It is translated as CASSLEQGVDGYTF.

J is TRBJ1-4 and V is TRBV4-2; 7 bases map to TRBD1. Germline V lookup: CDR1 LGHNA, CDR2 YNFKEQ. This CDR3 is built from 17 residues. Unmatched junction bases numbered 15, after V lost 3 bases and J lost 8 bases. The CDR3 is CASSQRFPQGMFEKLFF. The CDR3 region has the DNA TGTGCCAGCAGCCAGCGATTTCCACAGGGGATGTTCGAAAAACTGTTTTTT.